The rows below give T cell receptor beta chains drawn from one sample of a study of cytomegalovirus exposure and HLA in healthy donors. Sequenced by immunoSEQ multiplex PCR; TCRdb stores in-frame clones only, minus some. Here the sample spans 150,000 or so clones, around 9.7% being singletons. The specimen was PBMCs. The source is a man aged 50-59 years in good health and CMV-seronegative. CDR3s include the opening cysteine and the closing phenylalanine or tryptophan. A D gene is named only where the DNA matches it firmly. Size values are once, few and many counts, or a class for expanded clones, and some rows have none.

size	D	J	length	V	DNA	CDR3
few	TRBD2	TRBJ2-1	15	TRBV5-6	TGTGCCAGCAGCTCTCTTCCGGGGGGCTACAATGAGCAGTTCTTC	CASSSLPGGYNEQFF
few	.	TRBJ1-3	17	TRBV7-9	TGTGCCAGCAGCTTAGGGCTGGGCCTAAGCTCTGGAAACACCATATATTTT	CASSLGLGLSSGNTIYF
few	.	TRBJ1-1	14	TRBV7-3	TGTGCCAGCAGCACCACGGACAGGAACACTGAAGCTTTCTTT	CASSTTDRNTEAFF
few	.	TRBJ2-2	15	TRBV6-1	TGTGCCAGCAGCCCCGAGGGAATAGTTCCCGGGGAGCTGTTTTTT	CASSPEGIVPGELFF
few	.	TRBJ2-2	14	TRBV7-2	TGTGCCAGCACTTTATCCGGTCTCACCGGGGAGCTGTTTTTT	CASTLSGLTGELFF
.	TRBD2	TRBJ2-7	16	TRBV2	TGTGCCAGCAGTAGGGACTTGGCTAGCGGAACCTACGAGCAGTACTTC	CASSRDLASGTYEQYF
.	TRBD1	TRBJ2-4	17	TRBV4-1	TGCGCCAGCAGCCAAGATGGGACAGGGGGGGCGTATAACATTCAGTACTTC	CASSQDGTGGAYNIQYF
few	.	TRBJ1-2	15	TRBV19	TGTGCCACTCTCCCAGTAGGGGGAGCTAACTATGGCTACACCTTC	CATLPVGGANYGYTF
.	.	TRBJ2-5	15	TRBV11-3	TGTGCCAGCAGCTTAAACCCGCTAGGCCAAGAGACCCAGTACTTC	CASSLNPLGQETQYF
.	TRBD1	TRBJ1-5	15	TRBV5-7	TGTGCCAGCAGCTTCAAACAGGGGGACAATCAGCCCCAGCATTTT	CASSFKQGDNQPQHF
few	.	TRBJ2-3	15	TRBV18	TGTGCCAGCTCACCACTAGAGGGGGGCACAGATACGCAGTATTTT	CASSPLEGGTDTQYF
.	TRBD1	TRBJ2-7	14	TRBV2	TGTGCCAGCAGTGCCCAGGGGGCTATCTCCGAGCAGTACTTC	CASSAQGAISEQYF
.	TRBD1	TRBJ2-3	18	TRBV9	TGTGCCAGCAGCGTAGCCCCAGGACAGGGAGGAGGCACAGATACGCAGTATTTT	CASSVAPGQGGGTDTQYF
few	.	TRBJ1-1	13	TRBV7-3	TGTGCCAGCAGCTCCCAGGTAGGCACTGAAGCTTTCTTT	CASSSQVGTEAFF
.	TRBD1	TRBJ1-1	15	TRBV30	TGTGCCTGGAGTGGGGGGGGACAGGGTAGCACTGAAGCTTTCTTT	CAWSGGGQGSTEAFF
few	TRBD1	TRBJ2-7	13	TRBV27	TGTGTGACTGGCATAACAGGGGGGCACGAGCAGTACTTC	CVTGITGGHEQYF
.	.	TRBJ2-7	16	TRBV10-3	TGTGCCATCAGTGAGCCCCTTACGAGGGGGGGCTACGAGCAGTACTTC	CAISEPLTRGGYEQYF
.	TRBD2	TRBJ2-1	17	TRBV7-9	TGTGCCAGCAGGTCAAGACTAGCGGGAGGGCCCTACAATGAGCAGTTCTTC	CASRSRLAGGPYNEQFF
.	TRBD1	TRBJ1-5	14	TRBV5-1	TGCGCCAGCAGCTTGGGAGGACAGGGGCAGCCCCAGCATTTT	CASSLGGQGQPQHF
.	.	TRBJ2-3	12	TRBV9	TGTGCCAGCAGCCCCGGCACAGATACGCAGTATTTT	CASSPGTDTQYF